This T cell receptor beta chain was retrieved from a study of Graves' ophthalmopathy and Graves' hyperthyroidism. General study findings and limits: Progression of ophthalmopathy was predicted by the model with 60% to 71% sensitivity and just under 75% specificity.

Exclusion criteria comprised other autoimmune diseases, uncontrolled infections, pregnancy or lactation in patients. An approximately 10 ml volume of fresh peripheral blood provided the PBMCs. Transcripts of RNA were the source for amplifying TCR beta CDR3 regions. RT-PCR with HTBI primers came first, then second-round multiplex PCR. TCRdb analysed the multiplex PCR reads with MiXCR anew, one entry per CDR3 protein. The data hold just over 400,000 distinct CDR3 sequences, with roughly 21% observed a single time. With respect to this clonotype: Its antigen is unidentified.

Sequencing used peripheral blood. The sequence was collected from a woman aged 18-29 years with stable Graves' hyperthyroidism.

The CDR3 DNA reads as TGTGCCAGCAGCTCTAGCCCTCGGCAGTACTTC. This codes for CASSSSPRQYF. The chain recombines TRBV11-2 with TRBJ2-7; D perhaps matches TRBD2 (5 bases). The CDR3 extends over 11 amino acids. Germline CDR1 and CDR2: SGHAT and FQNNGV. Trimming removed 4 bases from V and 9 bases from J, with 10 bases in between.